Listed here are 17 T cell receptor beta chains from one sample, sequenced in a study of blood T cell repertoires in COVID-19. Some clones are missing from TCRdb's copy, which holds only in-frame ones; the method was immunoSEQ multiplex PCR. Among some 16,000 clones listed, nearly 90% were seen once. Sequencing used peripheral blood. The receptors stem from a man aged 80 or over with acute or convalescent COVID-19.

The chain couples TRBV5-4 to TRBJ1-5; D not certain. In germline, CDR1 is SGHNT, CDR2 YYREEE (reference sequence). The CDR3 extends over 13 amino acids. V lost 0 bases, J lost 5 bases, and 6 bases lay in between. CDR3 sequence reads: CASSLGRDQPQHF. CDR3 nucleotide sequence: TGTGCCAGCAGCTTGGGGCGGGATCAGCCCCAGCATTTT.

This rearrangement joins TRBV19 to TRBJ1-2; D is unclear. CDR1 and CDR2 from the germline V gene are LNHDA and SQIVND (reference sequence). Between the trimmed V and J ends, which lost 1 base and 8 bases, there was a span of 14 bases. This CDR3 region has 14 residues. CDR3 residues: CASSIGRSLGGYTF. The CDR3, as DNA: TGTGCCAGTAGTATAGGGCGGTCCCTTGGGGGCTACACCTTC.

This clone was counted between two and nine times. The CDR3 nucleotides are TGTGCCAGCAGCCCCCCGCAGGGTCTGGGGACTGAAGCTTTCTTT. Amino acid sequence: CASSPPQGLGTEAFF. The V and J genes are TRBV3-1 (or the pseudogene TRBV3-2) and TRBJ1-1, with a weak D call TRBD1 (5 bases). The CDR3 runs 15 residues. Trimming removed 4 bases from V and 5 bases from J, with 17 bases in between. Looked up from germline, CDR1 is LGHDT and CDR2 is YNNKEL (reference sequence).

V usage is TRBV27 and J usage is TRBJ2-7; 10 bases agree with TRBD1. In germline, CDR1 is MNHEY, CDR2 SMNVEV (reference sequence). This CDR3 comprises 14 residues. The V and J ends lost 6 bases and 4 bases, in that order; junction bases with no gene match: 6. The chain's CDR3 is CASRSPGQGYEQYF. The CDR3 DNA is TGTGCCAGCAGATCACCGGGACAGGGGTACGAGCAGTACTTC.

This clone was seen a handful of times. The DNA for the CDR3 is TGTGCCAGCAGTTATATGTTGCGGGGGAATGAGCAGTTCTTC. It encodes CASSYMLRGNEQFF. This chain connects TRBV6-5 to TRBJ2-1; TRBD2 aligns across 7 bases. Germline V gives CDR1 MNHEY, CDR2 SVGAGI. The V segment lost 3 bases and the J segment 7 bases; nucleotides outside the gene matches: 6. This CDR3 has 14 amino acids.

The chain joins TRBV6-1 to TRBJ1-5; tentatively, D is TRBD1 (5 bases). The CDR3 has 14 amino acids. V lost 3 bases and J lost 5, with 11 bases in between. Germline CDR1 and CDR2: MNHNS and SASEGT. This CDR3 is CASSEYRPHQPQHF. The CDR3 DNA reads TGTGCCAGCAGTGAGTACAGGCCCCATCAGCCCCAGCATTTT.

The chain combines TRBV7-8 with TRBJ1-5; D is possibly TRBD1 (6 bases). V was clipped by 5 bases and J by 2 bases, with 16 bases between them. Germline V gene data show CDR1 as SGHVS and CDR2 as FQNEAQ. This CDR3 is 16 amino acids long. CDR3 sequence (DNA): TGTGCCAGCAGCCCAGACAGGTTTTTGCGCAATCAGCCCCAGCATTTT. It encodes CASSPDRFLRNQPQHF.

CDR3 in amino acids: CASKGLSTDTQYF. The DNA of the CDR3 is TGTGCCAGCAAGGGACTGAGCACAGATACGCAGTATTTT. The chain combines TRBV6-5 with TRBJ2-3, with D perhaps TRBD2 (6 bases). With 7 bases removed from V and 0 bases from J, the gap between germline ends came to 8 bases. Germline-derived CDR1 and CDR2 are MNHEY and SVGAGI. The CDR3 contains 13 residues.

This clone was seen only once. This chain uses TRBV7-6 with TRBJ1-1, with 8 bases aligning to TRBD1. Germline CDR1 SGHVS, CDR2 FNYEAQ. The J segment lost 3 bases and the V segment lost 4 bases, leaving 7 bases of the junction unmatched. The CDR3 is 15 amino acids. The CDR3, as DNA: TGTGCCAGCAGCTCACAGGGGGGGCAGGACACTGAAGCTTTCTTT. Translating gives CASSSQGGQDTEAFF.

The rearrangement links TRBV25-1 to TRBJ1-3, with TRBD1 matching over 7 bases. The germline V gene encodes CDR1 MGHDK and CDR2 SYGVNS. V was pared by 7 bases and J by 0 bases, with 6 bases of the junction left unmatched. This CDR3 has 15 residues. In nucleotides, the CDR3 is TGTGCCAGCACCGAGACAGGGAGCTCTGGAAACACCATATATTTT. It encodes CASTETGSSGNTIYF.

The rearrangement uses TRBV19 and TRBJ1-5; 9 bases are a match to TRBD1. V was clipped by 9 bases and J by 3 bases; unmatched bases: 6. CDR3 size: 14 residues. Germline lookup yields CDR1 LNHDA and CDR2 SQIVND (reference sequence). As DNA, the CDR3 is TGTGCCAGCGAGCGGGACAGGGTCAATCAGCCCCAGCATTTT. Translation gives CASERDRVNQPQHF.

The chain couples TRBV7-9 to TRBJ2-3; TRBD1 matches at 8 bases. Germline loops: CDR1 SEHNR, CDR2 FQNEAQ (reference sequence). The V gene end was trimmed by 1 base and the J gene end by 3 bases; junction bases not matched to a gene: 3. CDR3 length: 15 residues. The CDR3 loop is CASSLGQGATDTQYF. The CDR3 DNA reads as TGTGCCAGCAGCTTAGGGCAGGGGGCTACAGATACGCAGTATTTT.

The chain carries TRBV2 and TRBJ1-2; 10 bases line up with TRBD1. The germline V gene has CDR1 SNHLY and CDR2 FYNNEI. J was trimmed by 4 bases and V by 2 bases; bases with no gene match: 7. The CDR3 totals 16 residues. Here the CDR3 reads CASSERLTGGPYGYTF. DNA for the CDR3: TGTGCCAGCAGTGAAAGACTGACAGGGGGCCCCTATGGCTACACCTTC.

In this sample, this clone turned up a few times. The genes are TRBV6-5 and TRBJ1-4, with TRBD1 identical over 8 bases. Germline-derived CDR1 and CDR2 are MNHEY and SVGAGI. After removal of 6 bases from V and 3 bases from J, the junction contained 3 bases not matched to a gene. The CDR3 sequence is 14 residues long. CDR3 DNA: TGTGCCAGCAGAACAGGGGGATCTAATGAAAAACTGTTTTTT. Translated: CASRTGGSNEKLFF.

The chain uses TRBV19 and TRBJ2-1; 8 bases map to TRBD1. The CDR3 runs to 16 residues. Germline V gene lookup returns CDR1 LNHDA and CDR2 SQIVND (reference sequence). The trim removed 5 bases at V and 0 bases at J, leaving 6 bases unmatched. The chain's CDR3 is CASSSRQGSSYNEQFF. The CDR3 bases are TGTGCCAGTAGTTCCAGACAGGGGAGCTCCTACAATGAGCAGTTCTTC.

This clone appeared a single time. The V and J genes are TRBV19 and TRBJ1-5; 10 bases line up with TRBD1. The CDR3 is made up of 15 amino acids. J lost 6 bases, V lost 7 bases, and 9 bases had no gene match. The germline gives CDR1 LNHDA, CDR2 SQIVND (reference sequence). The CDR3 spells CASTSDRGLGQPQHF. As DNA, the CDR3 is TGTGCCAGTACCTCCGACAGGGGGCTAGGTCAGCCCCAGCATTTT.

The rearrangement uses TRBV7-9 and TRBJ1-6, with TRBD1 identical over 7 bases. The CDR3 has 14 amino acids. Germline loops: CDR1 SEHNR, CDR2 FQNEAQ (reference sequence). Unmatched junction bases numbered 4, after V lost 4 bases and J lost 7 bases. This chain's CDR3 is CASSSGTANSPLHF. The CDR3 DNA follows: TGTGCCAGCAGCTCCGGGACAGCAAATTCACCCCTCCACTTT. The variable domain in full, with the rest retrieved from reference TRBV7-9 and TRBJ1-6, is DTGVSQNPRHKITKRGQNVTFRCDPISEHNRLYWYRQTLGQGPEFLTYFQNEAQLEKSRLLSDRFSAERPKGSFSTLEIQRTEQGDSAMYLCASSSGTANSPLHFGNGTRLTVT.